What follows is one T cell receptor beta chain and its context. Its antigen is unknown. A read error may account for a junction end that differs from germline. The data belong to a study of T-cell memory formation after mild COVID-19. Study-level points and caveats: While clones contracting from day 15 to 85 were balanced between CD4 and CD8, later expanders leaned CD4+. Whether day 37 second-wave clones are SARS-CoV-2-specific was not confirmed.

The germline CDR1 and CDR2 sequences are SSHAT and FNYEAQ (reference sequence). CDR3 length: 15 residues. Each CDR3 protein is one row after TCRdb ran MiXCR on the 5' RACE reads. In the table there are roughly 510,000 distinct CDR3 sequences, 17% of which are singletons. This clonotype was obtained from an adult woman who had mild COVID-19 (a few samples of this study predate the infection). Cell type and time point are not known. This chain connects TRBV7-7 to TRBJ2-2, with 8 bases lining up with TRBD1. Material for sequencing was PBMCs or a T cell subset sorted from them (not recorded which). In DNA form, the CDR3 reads TGTGCTAGCAGCACATCACAGGGGGGCACCGGGGAGCTGTTTTTT. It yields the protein CASSTSQGGTGELFF.